This T cell receptor (beta chain) was sequenced for a study of shared T cell receptors in the human thymus. Sequenced by immunoSEQ multiplex PCR; TCRdb stores in-frame clones only, minus some. The data hold approximately 400,000 clones, with more than 85% observed a single time. The sequence derives from a human donor. Sequencing was carried out using thymocytes.

The CDR3 nucleotides read TGCGCCAGCAGCGGACGGGGCCCCTCTGGAAACACCATATATTTT. Translating it yields CASSGRGPSGNTIYF. This chain joins TRBV5-1 and TRBJ1-3; D might be TRBD1 (5 bases). CDR3 length equals 15 residues. Germline CDR1 and CDR2: SGHRS and YFSETQ. V lost 4 bases to trimming and J lost 0 bases, with 11 bases between them. The variable domain in full, with the rest retrieved from reference TRBV5-1 and TRBJ1-3, is KAGVTQTPRYLIKTRGQQVTLSCSPISGHRSVSWYQQTPGQGLQFLFEYFSETQRNKGNFPGRFSGRQFSNSRSEMNVSTLELGDSALYLCASSGRGPSGNTIYFGEGSWLTVV.